This TCR beta chain was identified during a study of control samples from healthy donors and cancer patients. The table came from immunoSEQ multiplex PCR; TCRdb's copy has only in-frame clones and leaves some out. The table includes fewer than 200,000 clones, 85% to 90% detected once. CDR3 length: 16 amino acids. CDR1 is SGHRS and CDR2 is YFSETQ in the germline V gene. Between the trimmed V and J ends, which lost 3 bases and 0 bases, there was a span of 15 bases. The receptor was derived from a woman in her 30s in good health. This chain links TRBV5-1 with TRBJ1-2; D remains ambiguous. Source material: blood. The CDR3: CASSSGTGRTNYGYTF. DNA for the CDR3: TGCGCCAGCAGCTCCGGTACCGGGAGAACTAACTATGGCTACACCTTC.